The clone carrying this TCR beta chain appeared a single time. The sample comes from a study of blood T cells in healthy people across ages. The CDR3 is 18 amino acids. V dropped 3 bases and J dropped 4; count of bases not matched to a gene: 13. Germline-derived CDR1 and CDR2 are DFQATT and SNEGSKA (reference sequence). Donor samples were obtained from healthy Caucasian individuals from Russia, aged about 6 to 100. Every donor contributed about 10 milliliters of peripheral blood by blood draw. Samples had at least 6 million PBMCs isolated from them. Extraction yielded at least 6 micrograms of total RNA per sample. It was with a sample-barcoded 5' primer and a J-beta primer mix that a second PCR of roughly 7 to 12 cycles was run. TCRdb itself ran the 5' RACE reads through MiXCR, one entry per CDR3 protein. Seen here are roughly 900,000 distinct CDR3 sequences, roughly 48% observed once, and the top ten hold about an eighth.

Material for sequencing was blood. This sequence joins TRBV20-1 and TRBJ1-3; 12 nucleotides agree with TRBD1. The receptor's source is a man aged 30 to 39 in good health. The CDR3 DNA reads as TGCAGTGCTAGGTTTTACTCGGGACAGGGGGCAGGAGGAAACACCATATATTTT. This gives the protein CSARFYSGQGAGGNTIYF.